Following are 20 T cell receptor beta chains from one sample sequenced in a study of blood T cell repertoires in COVID-19. Using immunoSEQ multiplex PCR, the repertoire was profiled, and TCRdb retains in-frame clones only, with some absent. Of approximately 350,000 clones in the sample, 87% were seen once. Sequenced: PBMCs or T cells enriched from blood (not recorded which). The receptors shown here come from a woman in her twenties or thirties who had recovered from COVID-19.

The V and J genes are TRBV6-4 and TRBJ1-1; perhaps TRBD1 as D (6 bases). Germline lookup yields CDR1 MRHNA and CDR2 SNTAGT. The V gene lost 6 bases and the J gene lost 3 bases, with 14 bases spanning the gap. The CDR3 consists of 14 residues. As DNA, the CDR3 is TGTGCCAGCAGCCAGGGGCCAGGGGACACTGAAGCTTTCTTT. Its translation is CASSQGPGDTEAFF.

The chain is built from TRBV5-4 and TRBJ1-1, with 9 bases aligning to TRBD1. Germline V gene data show CDR1 as SGHNT and CDR2 as YYREEE (reference sequence). The CDR3 has 14 residues. After removal of 6 bases from V and 11 bases from J, the junction contained 14 bases not matched to a gene. The CDR3 spells CASNKLGQGKGAFF. For the CDR3, the DNA is TGTGCCAGCAACAAACTTGGACAGGGGAAGGGGGCTTTCTTT.

V is TRBV7-2 and J is TRBJ1-1; D possibly corresponds to TRBD1 (5 bases). Germline CDR1 is SGHTA and CDR2 is FQGNSA. Trimming left V 1 base short and J 0 bases short, with 9 bases between. The CDR3 consists of 15 residues. CDR3 region: CASSLGQTLNTEAFF. CDR3 nucleotide sequence: TGTGCCAGCAGCTTAGGACAGACCCTGAACACTGAAGCTTTCTTT.

The CDR3 region is CASSLERGGYTF. In DNA, the CDR3 is TGTGCCAGCAGCTTAGAGCGGGGGGGCTACACCTTC. The rearrangement uses TRBV7-2 and TRBJ1-2; weak D call: TRBD1 (5 bases). V dropped 1 base and J dropped 8 bases, with 8 bases sitting between them. Germline V gene data show CDR1 as SGHTA and CDR2 as FQGNSA. This CDR3 has 12 residues. Based on the CDR3 plus reference TRBV7-2 and TRBJ1-2, the full variable domain is GAGVSQSPSNKVTEKGKDVELRCDPISGHTALYWYRQSLGQGLEFLIYFQGNSAPDKSGLPSDRFSAERTGGSVSTLTIQRTQQEDSAVYLCASSLERGGYTFGSGTRLTVV.

The chain recombines TRBV5-8 with TRBJ2-5; 7 bases line up with TRBD1. CDR1 is SGHTS, CDR2 YDEGEE, per germline. The J segment lost 1 base and the V segment lost 4 bases, leaving 7 bases of the junction unmatched. The CDR3 is 15 amino acids. The CDR3 is CASSHSGQIQETQYF. The CDR3, as DNA: TGTGCCAGCAGCCATTCGGGACAGATCCAAGAGACCCAGTACTTC.

This chain links TRBV6-1 with TRBJ2-1, with 8 positions matching TRBD2. The J segment lost 5 bases and the V segment lost 4 bases, leaving 19 bases of the junction unmatched. Germline loops: CDR1 MNHNS, CDR2 SASEGT. This CDR3 comprises 19 residues. CDR3 region: CASSGPGLGSWSGDNEQFF. The CDR3 region has the DNA TGTGCCAGCAGTGGACCGGGACTAGGGAGTTGGTCGGGCGACAATGAGCAGTTCTTC.

The chain links TRBV5-4 to TRBJ1-3, with D hard to call. Germline CDR1 and CDR2: SGHNT and YYREEE (reference sequence). The germline V and J ends were trimmed by 4 bases and 0 bases, with 17 bases remaining between them. CDR3 length equals 17 residues. DNA for the CDR3: TGTGCCAGCAGCGCGGCGAGCGGGCACCGCTCTGGAAACACCATATATTTT. Its protein product is CASSAASGHRSGNTIYF.

The rearrangement joins TRBV7-8 to TRBJ1-6; D is unclear. V shed 0 bases and J shed 7 bases, with 10 bases lying between them. CDR3 length: 15 residues. The germline V gene has CDR1 SGHVS and CDR2 FQNEAQ. The CDR3 is CASSLAPRNNSPLHF. CDR3 sequence (DNA): TGTGCCAGCAGCTTAGCGCCGAGGAACAATTCACCCCTCCACTTT.

The V call is TRBV20-1, the J call TRBJ2-3; 11 positions match TRBD2. Germline V gives CDR1 DFQATT, CDR2 SNEGSKA (reference sequence). The length of the CDR3 is 16 residues. With 3 bases clipped from V and 2 bases from J, the junction kept 7 bases outside the gene matches. CDR3 DNA: TGCAGTGCTAGTGGTAGCGGGGGGGGCTCCACAGATACGCAGTATTTT. This encodes CSASGSGGGSTDTQYF.

V gene TRBV5-4 combines with J gene TRBJ2-2, with TRBD1 as a possible D gene (6 bases). The V gene lost 5 bases and the J gene lost 0 bases, with 17 bases spanning the gap. The CDR3 contains 17 residues. The germline V gene encodes CDR1 SGHNT and CDR2 YYREEE (reference sequence). The CDR3 DNA follows: TGTGCCAGCAGGCAGTCCGGGACATTCGCGAACACCGGGGAGCTGTTTTTT. Its translation is CASRQSGTFANTGELFF.

The rearrangement links TRBV7-6 to TRBJ2-2, with D possibly being TRBD2 (5 bases). Trimming removed 5 bases from V and 6 bases from J, with 10 bases in between. The CDR3 is 13 amino acids. Looked up from germline, CDR1 is SGHVS and CDR2 is FNYEAQ. The CDR3 protein is CASSATRSGELFF. The CDR3 bases are TGTGCCAGCAGCGCTACTAGGTCCGGGGAGCTGTTTTTT. The complete variable domain, with remaining parts taken from reference TRBV7-6 and TRBJ2-2, reads GAGVSQSPRYKVTKRGQDVALRCDPISGHVSLYWYRQALGQGPEFLTYFNYEAQQDKSGLPNDRFSAERPEGSISTLTIQRTEQRDSAMYRCASSATRSGELFFGEGSRLTVL.

This chain joins TRBV7-9 and TRBJ1-6; no clear D. V lost 1 base to trimming and J lost 8 bases, with 6 bases between them. CDR3 length: 13 amino acids. Germline CDR1 SEHNR, CDR2 FQNEAQ (reference sequence). The CDR3 reads CASSLDGDSPLHF. DNA of the CDR3: TGTGCCAGCAGCTTAGACGGAGATTCACCCCTCCACTTT.

The rearrangement links TRBV6-5 to TRBJ2-7, with 7 bases identical to TRBD1. The CDR3 sequence is 14 residues long. V lost 6 bases and J lost 3; bases outside the gene matches: 8. Germline V lookup: CDR1 MNHEY, CDR2 SVGAGI. The CDR3 nucleotides are TGTGCCAGCAGCCCGACAGGGTCTGTCTACGAGCAGTACTTC. Encoded protein: CASSPTGSVYEQYF.

This clone was seen just once. The chain links TRBV27 to TRBJ2-5; D uncertain. The V gene lost 1 base and the J gene lost 0 bases, with 3 bases spanning the gap. The CDR3 length is 13 residues. Germline-derived CDR1 and CDR2 are MNHEY and SMNVEV (reference sequence). CDR3 in DNA: TGTGCCAGCAGTTTATACTACCAAGAGACCCAGTACTTC. Protein product: CASSLYYQETQYF.

The V and J genes are TRBV5-5 and TRBJ2-3; D is unclear. Between the trimmed V and J ends, which lost 0 bases and 6 bases, there was a span of 8 bases. Germline loops: CDR1 SGHKS, CDR2 YYEKEE (reference sequence). CDR3 size: 13 residues. The CDR3: CASSLGLSDTQYF. As DNA, the CDR3 is TGTGCCAGCAGCTTGGGTTTATCGGATACGCAGTATTTT.

The genes are TRBV7-9 and TRBJ2-4; D might be TRBD2 (6 bases). Trimming shortened V by 5 bases and J by 5 bases, and 19 bases separated the two germline ends. The CDR3 is 16 residues long. CDR1 is SEHNR and CDR2 is FQNEAQ in the germline V gene (reference sequence). The CDR3 sequence is CASSPSGRTGENIQYF. In DNA, the CDR3 is TGTGCCAGCAGCCCCAGTGGACGGACGGGAGAAAACATTCAGTACTTC. The full variable domain, its missing parts supplied by reference TRBV7-9 and TRBJ2-4, is DTGVSQNPRHKITKRGQNVTFRCDPISEHNRLYWYRQTLGQGPEFLTYFQNEAQLEKSRLLSDRFSAERPKGSFSTLEIQRTEQGDSAMYLCASSPSGRTGENIQYFGAGTRLSVL.

The V and J genes are TRBV7-3 and TRBJ2-7; 11 bases line up with TRBD1. V lost 1 base to trimming and J lost 7 bases; unmatched junction nucleotides: 9. The CDR3 extends over 16 amino acids. CDR1 is SGHTA and CDR2 is FQGTGA in the germline V gene. CDR3 amino acids: CASSLSPDRGLEEQYF. As DNA, the CDR3 is TGTGCCAGCAGCTTAAGCCCGGACAGGGGGCTGGAAGAGCAGTACTTC. The variable domain in full, completed from reference TRBV7-3 and TRBJ2-7, reads GAGVSQTPSNKVTEKGKYVELRCDPISGHTALYWYRQSLGQGPEFLIYFQGTGAADDSGLPNDRFFAVRPEGSVSTLKIQRTERGDSAVYLCASSLSPDRGLEEQYFGPGTRLTVT.

This chain connects TRBV21-1 to TRBJ2-2; the table assigns TRBD2, which was not confirmed against the DNA. TRBV21-1 is a known pseudogene. There are 13 residues in the CDR3. CDR3 nucleotides: TGTGCCAGCAGCCCGGGTGGGTGCGGGGAGCTGTTTTTT. Protein sequence: CASSPGGCGELFF.

CDR3 nucleotide sequence: TGTGCCAGCAGCTTACGCGACAGGGGCGGCGGCTACACCTTC. Its translation: CASSLRDRGGGYTF. The V gene is TRBV3-1 (or the pseudogene TRBV3-2), the J gene TRBJ1-2, with 8 bases identical to TRBD1. Germline values: CDR1 LGHDT, CDR2 YNNKEL (reference sequence). Unmatched junction bases numbered 10, after V lost 5 bases and J lost 8 bases. CDR3 length: 14 residues.

This clone was detected only a few times. The chain uses TRBV7-8 and TRBJ1-6; a weak D match, TRBD1 (5 bases). The germline CDR1 and CDR2 sequences are SGHVS and FQNEAQ. The CDR3 extends over 14 amino acids. V gave up 1 base and J gave up 6 bases, with 7 bases separating them. In nucleotides, the CDR3 is TGTGCCAGCAGCTTAGGGGGGGTTAATTCACCCCTCCACTTT. Its translation: CASSLGGVNSPLHF.